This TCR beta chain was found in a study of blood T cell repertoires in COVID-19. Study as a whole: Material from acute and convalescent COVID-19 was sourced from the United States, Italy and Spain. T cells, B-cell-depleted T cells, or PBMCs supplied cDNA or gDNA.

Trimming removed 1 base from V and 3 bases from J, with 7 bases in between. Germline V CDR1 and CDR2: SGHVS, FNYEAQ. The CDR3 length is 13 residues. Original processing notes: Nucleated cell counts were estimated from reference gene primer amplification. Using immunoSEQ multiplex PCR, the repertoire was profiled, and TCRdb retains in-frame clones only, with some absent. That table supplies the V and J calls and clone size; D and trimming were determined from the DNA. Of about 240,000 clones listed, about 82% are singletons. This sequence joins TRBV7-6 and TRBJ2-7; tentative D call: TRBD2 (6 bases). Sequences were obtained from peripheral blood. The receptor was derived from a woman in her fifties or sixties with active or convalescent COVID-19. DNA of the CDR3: TGTGCCAGCAGCTTAGGGGGGGACTACGAGCAGTACGTC. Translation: CASSLGGDYEQYV.